These T cell receptor beta chains were read from a single sample in a study of CD8+ T cells in alopecia areata. This table comes from immunoSEQ multiplex PCR, and its TCRdb copy is limited to in-frame clones, with some not included. The table includes approximately 150,000 clones, 50% to 60% detected once. Sequencing input: CD4+ T cells sorted from blood. The receptor source for this set is a human donor in good health. CDR3s include the opening cysteine and the closing phenylalanine or tryptophan. A D gene is named only where the DNA matches it firmly.

j_call: TRBJ2-5
v_call: TRBV29-1
d_call: NA
cdr3_aa: CSVEVGGETQYF

j_call: TRBJ1-2
v_call: TRBV23-1
d_call: NA
cdr3_aa: CASNLPEGEDGYTF

j_call: TRBJ2-5
v_call: TRBV10-3
d_call: TRBD1
cdr3_aa: CAISEPGTDLKETQYF

j_call: TRBJ1-1
v_call: TRBV9
d_call: NA
cdr3_aa: CASSALGYTEAFF

j_call: TRBJ2-1
v_call: TRBV25-1
d_call: NA
cdr3_aa: CASSESYREVGNEQFF

j_call: TRBJ1-2
v_call: TRBV29-1
d_call: NA
cdr3_aa: CSVEDFRKVYGYTF

j_call: TRBJ1-5
v_call: TRBV7-9
d_call: NA
cdr3_aa: CASSPGPGQPQHF

j_call: TRBJ2-4
v_call: TRBV9
d_call: TRBD1
cdr3_aa: CASSVGTGAKNIQYF

j_call: TRBJ2-7
v_call: TRBV6-5
d_call: NA
cdr3_aa: CASSYGGGGYEQYF

j_call: TRBJ1-1
v_call: TRBV30
d_call: NA
cdr3_aa: CAWSAFGAAFF

j_call: TRBJ2-6
v_call: TRBV4-2
d_call: NA
cdr3_aa: CASSRRGTADSGANVLTF

j_call: TRBJ2-5
v_call: TRBV7-9
d_call: NA
cdr3_aa: CASSRGTAIETQYF

j_call: TRBJ2-7
v_call: TRBV28
d_call: NA
cdr3_aa: CASSLVEATAEQYF